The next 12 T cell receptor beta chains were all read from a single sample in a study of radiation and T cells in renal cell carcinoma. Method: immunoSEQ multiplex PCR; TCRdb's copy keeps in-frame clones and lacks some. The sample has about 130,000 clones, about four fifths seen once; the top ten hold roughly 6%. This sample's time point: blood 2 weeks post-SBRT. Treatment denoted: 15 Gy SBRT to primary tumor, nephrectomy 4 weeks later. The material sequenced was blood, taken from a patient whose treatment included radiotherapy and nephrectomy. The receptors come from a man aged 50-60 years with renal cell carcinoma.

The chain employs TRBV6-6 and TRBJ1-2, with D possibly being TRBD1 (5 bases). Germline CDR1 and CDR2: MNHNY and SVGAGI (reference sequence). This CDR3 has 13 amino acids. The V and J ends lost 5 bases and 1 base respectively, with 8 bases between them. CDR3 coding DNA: TGTGCCAGCAGTACGGACATTAACTATGGCTACACCTTC. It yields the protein CASSTDINYGYTF.

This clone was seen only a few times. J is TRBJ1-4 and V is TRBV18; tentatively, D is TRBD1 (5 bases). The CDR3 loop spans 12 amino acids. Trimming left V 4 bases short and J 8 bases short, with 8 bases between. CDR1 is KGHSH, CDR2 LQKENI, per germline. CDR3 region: CASSLNREKLFF. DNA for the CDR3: TGTGCCAGCTCACTGAACAGGGAAAAACTGTTTTTT. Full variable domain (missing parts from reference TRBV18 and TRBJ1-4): NAGVMQNPRHLVRRRGQEARLRCSPMKGHSHVYWYRQLPEEGLKFMVYLQKENIIDESGMPKERFSAEFPKEGPSILRIQQVVRGDSAAYFCASSLNREKLFFGSGTQLSVL.

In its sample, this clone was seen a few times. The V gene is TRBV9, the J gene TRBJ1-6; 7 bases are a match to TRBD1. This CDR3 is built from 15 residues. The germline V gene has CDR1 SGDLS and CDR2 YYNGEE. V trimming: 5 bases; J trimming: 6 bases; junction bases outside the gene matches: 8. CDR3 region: CASRKTGVPNSPLHF. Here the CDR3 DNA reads TGTGCCAGCAGAAAAACAGGGGTGCCTAATTCACCCCTCCACTTT.

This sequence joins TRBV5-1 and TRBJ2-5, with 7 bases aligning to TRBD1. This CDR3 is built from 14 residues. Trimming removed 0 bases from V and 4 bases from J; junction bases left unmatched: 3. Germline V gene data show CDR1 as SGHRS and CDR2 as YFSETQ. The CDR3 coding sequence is TGCGCCAGCAGCTTGGCGGGACAGACAGAGACCCAGTACTTC. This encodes CASSLAGQTETQYF.

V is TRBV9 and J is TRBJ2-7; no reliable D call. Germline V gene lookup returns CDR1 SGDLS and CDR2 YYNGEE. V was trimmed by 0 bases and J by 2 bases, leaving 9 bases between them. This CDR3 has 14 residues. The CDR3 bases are TGTGCCAGCAGCGTAGATACTATCACCTACGAGCAGTACTTC. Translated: CASSVDTITYEQYF.

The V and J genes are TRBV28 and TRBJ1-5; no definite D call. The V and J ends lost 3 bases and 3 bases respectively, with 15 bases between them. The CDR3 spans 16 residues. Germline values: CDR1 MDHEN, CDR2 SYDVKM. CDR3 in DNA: TGTGCCAGCAGTTTGGCCGCGGACCAACTCAATCAGCCCCAGCATTTT. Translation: CASSLAADQLNQPQHF.

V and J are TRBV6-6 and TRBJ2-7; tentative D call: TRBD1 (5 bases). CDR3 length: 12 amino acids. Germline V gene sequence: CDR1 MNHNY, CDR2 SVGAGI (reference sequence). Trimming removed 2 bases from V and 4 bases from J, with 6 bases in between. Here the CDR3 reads CASSYKGYEQYF. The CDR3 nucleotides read TGTGCCAGCAGTTACAAGGGGTACGAGCAGTACTTC.

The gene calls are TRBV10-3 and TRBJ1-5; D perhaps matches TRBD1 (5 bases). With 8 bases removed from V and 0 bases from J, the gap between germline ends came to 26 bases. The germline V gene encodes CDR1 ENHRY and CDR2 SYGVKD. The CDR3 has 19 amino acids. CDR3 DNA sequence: TGTGCCATCCGACCCCCTAAGGGGAGCAGAACGTATAGCAATCAGCCCCAGCATTTT. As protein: CAIRPPKGSRTYSNQPQHF.

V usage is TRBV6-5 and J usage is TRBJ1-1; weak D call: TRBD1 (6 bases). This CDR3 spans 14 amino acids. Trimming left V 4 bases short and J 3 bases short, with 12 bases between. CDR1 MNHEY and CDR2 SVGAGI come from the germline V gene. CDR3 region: CASSFDTGHTEAFF. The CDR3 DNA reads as TGTGCCAGCAGTTTCGACACAGGGCACACTGAAGCTTTCTTT.

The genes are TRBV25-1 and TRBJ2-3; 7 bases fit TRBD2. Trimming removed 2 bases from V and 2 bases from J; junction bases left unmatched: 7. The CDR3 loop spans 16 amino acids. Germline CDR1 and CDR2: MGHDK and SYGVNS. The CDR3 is CASSEAVSGHTDTQYF. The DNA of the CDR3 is TGTGCCAGCAGTGAAGCGGTTAGCGGGCACACAGATACGCAGTATTTT.

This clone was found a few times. The CDR3 DNA reads TGTGCCAGTAGGGGAAAAAGGGGTTTCGGCAATCAGCCCCAGCATTTT. This sequence encodes CASRGKRGFGNQPQHF. The V and J genes are TRBV19 and TRBJ1-5; a possible D gene is TRBD1 (5 bases). V gave up 6 bases and J gave up 2 bases, with 17 bases separating them. The V gene's germline CDR1 is LNHDA and CDR2 SQIVND (reference sequence). There are 16 residues in the CDR3.

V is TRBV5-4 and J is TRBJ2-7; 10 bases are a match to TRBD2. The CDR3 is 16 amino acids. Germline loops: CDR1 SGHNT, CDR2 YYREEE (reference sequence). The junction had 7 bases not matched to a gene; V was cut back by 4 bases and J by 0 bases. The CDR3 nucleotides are TGTGCCAGCAGCACGCTAGCGGGAGAGAGCTCCTACGAGCAGTACTTC. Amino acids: CASSTLAGESSYEQYF.